This T cell receptor (beta chain) stems from a study of T cells in Graves' hyperthyroidism and ophthalmopathy. The CDR3 consists of 18 residues. Per germline, CDR1 MNHGY and CDR2 SVAAGI. Trimming pared 3 bases from V and 7 bases from J, leaving 25 bases between. Remarks on this clonotype: Just one base apart from a much larger clone, this may be a read error.

Researchers took RNA transcripts and amplified the TCR beta CDR3 regions from them. HTBI primers were employed in a first-round RT-PCR of the TCR CDR3. TCRdb re-analysed the multiplex PCR reads in MiXCR, keeping a single row per CDR3 protein. The repertoire holds fewer than 900,000 distinct CDR3 sequences, with about 17% as singletons. Fresh 10 ml peripheral blood yielded PBMCs. Sequencing input: blood. This sequence joins TRBV6-9 and TRBJ2-1; weak D call: TRBD2 (7 bases). The clonotype was recovered from a woman aged 45-60 years with Graves' hyperthyroidism that later progressed to Graves' ophthalmopathy. CDR3 sequence (DNA): TGTGCCAGCAGTTACCATGGGGATTACGGACGGGGGGCGAATGAGCAGTTCTTC. This gives the protein CASSYHGDYGRGANEQFF.